This T cell receptor beta chain was observed in a study of CD8 T cells in Susac syndrome. Random hexamers were used to reverse transcribe the RNA input (0.5 to 1 ug). TCRdb called the immunoSEQ multiplex PCR reads again in MiXCR, with one record for every CDR3 protein. This sample has 150,000 to 200,000 distinct CDR3 sequences; approximately 93% occur once, and the top ten carry around 0.096%. Germline V gene lookup returns CDR1 LGHDT and CDR2 YNNKEL (reference sequence). This CDR3 has 14 residues. The V end was cut by 6 bases, the J end by 1 base, with 10 bases between. The clonotype originates from a human donor in good health. The rearrangement uses TRBV3-1 and TRBJ2-1; D unresolved. The sequenced sample consisted of CD4+ T cells from PBMCs. The CDR3 sequence is CASSPWGSYNEQFF. As DNA, the CDR3 is TGTGCCAGCAGTCCCTGGGGTTCCTACAATGAGCAGTTCTTC.